The 26 T cell receptor beta chains below were found in one sample sequenced in a study of Ad26.COV2.S vaccination and SARS-CoV-2 variants (dated by TCRdb to the early 2020s). The library was made by the immunoSEQ multiplex PCR assay. The clones in this table, taken by TCRdb from immuneACCESS, are in-frame only. Not every clone is retained; where verified, under half of the shortfall comes from an unresolved V gene, and the cause of the rest is unknown. The sample table contains about 480,000 clones; only one count was recorded for 87% of them. Around 13% of the sample is in the top ten clones. This sample's treatment or condition label indicates: 15 to 20 received Ad26.COV2.S at low or high dose, single or two shots; several received placebo; per-sample allocation not given. Repertoires of vaccine and placebo recipients were sequenced from samples collected on day 63 after the first injection. Sequences were derived from peripheral blood, sampled in a trial of Ad26.COV2.S vaccine versus placebo. The receptors originated from a person between 18 and 60 years old who received the Ad26.COV2.S COVID-19 vaccine or a placebo.

This chain connects TRBV27 to TRBJ2-2; tentatively, D is TRBD1 or TRBD2 (6 bases each). The CDR3 covers 16 residues. The germline V and J ends were trimmed by 8 bases and 0 bases, with 16 bases remaining between them. Germline V gene sequence: CDR1 MNHEY, CDR2 SMNVEV (reference sequence). CDR3 in DNA: TGTGCCAGCGGGGGGCGGGGTAGAGCGAACACCGGGGAGCTGTTTTTT. Translation gives CASGGRGRANTGELFF.

The gene calls are TRBV19 and TRBJ2-5; D not resolved. V was pared by 6 bases and J by 5 bases, with 7 bases between. The CDR3 contains 11 residues. Germline V gives CDR1 LNHDA, CDR2 SQIVND (reference sequence). CDR3 coding DNA: TGTGCCAGTAGGGCTGGGGAGACCCAGTACTTC. Its protein product is CASRAGETQYF.

A note on this clone: This CDR3 is also generated by other DNA sequences in the sample. The chain combines TRBV7-2 with TRBJ1-5, with D perhaps matching TRBD1 (5 bases). V was pared by 5 bases and J by 5 bases, with 10 bases between. The CDR3 contains 13 residues. Per germline, CDR1 SGHTA and CDR2 FQGNSA. CDR3 nucleotides: TGTGCCAGCAGCATCCGGGGGGATCAGCCCCAGCATTTT. Translation gives CASSIRGDQPQHF.

The CDR3 DNA reads as TGTGCCAGCAGTGAGACTAGGGTCTCCTACAATGAGCAGTTCTTC. It specifies CASSETRVSYNEQFF. V usage is TRBV6-1 and J usage is TRBJ2-1, with D perhaps TRBD2 (6 bases). The germline V and J ends were trimmed by 3 bases and 0 bases, with 9 bases remaining between them. The CDR3 is made up of 15 amino acids. The V gene's germline CDR1 is MNHNS and CDR2 SASEGT.

The CDR3 is CASSLPGPRGPTEAFF. In nucleotides, the CDR3 is TGTGCCAGCAGCCTCCCAGGGCCCAGGGGGCCGACTGAAGCTTTCTTT. The chain carries TRBV5-4 and TRBJ1-1; 8 nucleotides line up with TRBD1. The CDR3 consists of 16 residues. The V gene end was trimmed by 4 bases and the J gene end by 5 bases; junction bases not matched to a gene: 13. The germline V gene encodes CDR1 SGHNT and CDR2 YYREEE (reference sequence).

V is TRBV6-6 and J is TRBJ2-2; D is perhaps TRBD1 (5 bases). Germline V gene lookup returns CDR1 MNHNY and CDR2 SVGAGI (reference sequence). The CDR3 consists of 16 residues. The V end was cut by 2 bases, the J end by 3 bases, with 13 bases between. The CDR3: CASSYSRRADTGELFF. For the CDR3, the DNA is TGTGCCAGCAGTTACAGTCGCAGGGCCGACACCGGGGAGCTGTTTTTT.

The chain is built from TRBV5-1 and TRBJ2-5, with a weak D call TRBD1 (5 bases). The CDR3 is made up of 15 amino acids. Germline V lookup: CDR1 SGHRS, CDR2 YFSETQ. Trimming stripped 1 base from V and 5 bases from J, with 15 bases between. CDR3: CASSLKDSAPETQYF. The CDR3 nucleotides are TGCGCCAGCAGCTTGAAAGACAGTGCACCGGAGACCCAGTACTTC.

This chain connects TRBV24-1 to TRBJ2-2; D not resolved. V lost 2 bases to trimming and J lost 0 bases, with 9 bases between them. CDR1 KGHDR and CDR2 SFDVKD come from the germline V gene. The CDR3 runs to 16 residues. The DNA for the CDR3 is TGTGCCACCAGTGATTACCAGACTCCGAACACCGGGGAGCTGTTTTTT. It is translated as CATSDYQTPNTGELFF.

The rearrangement links TRBV6-5 to TRBJ2-7, with 9 bases fitting TRBD2. From germline, CDR1 is MNHEY and CDR2 SVGAGI. With 8 bases clipped from V and 0 bases from J, the junction kept 5 bases outside the gene matches. CDR3 length: 14 amino acids. The CDR3 bases are TGTGCCAGCGAACTAGCGGGTAGCTCCTACGAGCAGTACTTC. This gives the protein CASELAGSSYEQYF.

The chain joins TRBV4-3 to TRBJ1-3; D unclear. Looked up from germline, CDR1 is LGHNA and CDR2 is YSLEER. The CDR3 sequence is 16 residues long. V lost 0 bases and J 3 bases, leaving 12 bases between the germline ends. CDR3 sequence: CASSQDIAGSGNTIYF. The DNA of the CDR3 is TGCGCCAGCAGCCAAGATATCGCGGGAAGTGGAAACACCATATATTTT.

The genes are TRBV14 and TRBJ1-1, with unresolved D. The CDR3 consists of 15 residues. The V gene's germline CDR1 is SGHDN and CDR2 FVKESK. Trimming took 2 bases from V and 5 from J, leaving 15 bases between them. CDR3 amino acids: CASSQRGLGGTEAFF. DNA for the CDR3: TGTGCCAGCAGCCAACGTGGCCTAGGTGGGACTGAAGCTTTCTTT.

Turning to this clone: A junction end diverges from the germline sequence, so it may reflect a read error. The chain couples TRBV28 to TRBJ1-6; 7 positions agree with TRBD1. Per the germline V gene, CDR1 is MDHEN and CDR2 is SYDVKM. The CDR3 covers 15 residues. CDR3 region: CASSLSDRNNSPLHF. The CDR3 bases are TGTGCCAGCAGCTTATCGGACAGGAATAATTCACCCCTCCACTTT.

This clone was counted once. The genes are TRBV28 and TRBJ2-2, with 7 bases that match TRBD1. This CDR3 is built from 13 residues. Germline CDR1 is MDHEN and CDR2 is SYDVKM. V was pared by 6 bases and J by 6 bases, with 4 bases of the junction left unmatched. The CDR3 loop is CASSDRVPGELFF. The CDR3 DNA reads TGTGCCAGCAGCGACAGGGTCCCCGGGGAGCTGTTTTTT.

This rearrangement joins TRBV27 to TRBJ2-1; a weak D match, TRBD1 (6 bases). CDR1 is MNHEY, CDR2 SMNVEV, per germline (reference sequence). The CDR3 has 14 residues. V lost 5 bases, J lost 7 bases, and 15 bases lay in between. In nucleotides, the CDR3 is TGTGCCAGCAGTGCGATTGACAGGAGGAATGAGCAGTTCTTC. Translation gives CASSAIDRRNEQFF.

This clone was seen more than once but under ten times. This chain joins TRBV18 and TRBJ1-1; 10 bases map to TRBD1. The CDR3 is 18 amino acids. J was trimmed by 0 bases and V by 1 base; bases with no gene match: 8. In germline, CDR1 is KGHSH, CDR2 LQKENI. The CDR3 spells CASSPLPPGQGLNTEAFF. Here the CDR3 DNA reads TGTGCCAGCTCACCACTGCCTCCGGGACAGGGGTTGAACACTGAAGCTTTCTTT.

The V call is TRBV28, the J call TRBJ1-1, with TRBD1 matching 12 bases. The V gene's germline CDR1 is MDHEN and CDR2 SYDVKM. CDR3 length: 15 residues. With V trimmed by 4 bases and J by 5 bases, 5 bases remained unmatched. CDR3 nucleotides: TGTGCCAGCAGTTCGTGGGACAGGGGGCGGACTGAAGCTTTCTTT. This translates into CASSSWDRGRTEAFF.

In its sample, this clone was seen a few times. This chain connects TRBV7-2 to TRBJ2-1; 13 bases are a match to TRBD2. The CDR3 is 17 residues long. The V segment lost 5 bases and the J segment 6 bases; nucleotides outside the gene matches: 10. In germline, CDR1 is SGHTA, CDR2 FQGNSA. The CDR3 sequence: CASSKLAGGQLGNEQFF. The CDR3 DNA reads as TGTGCCAGCAGCAAACTAGCGGGAGGGCAGTTGGGCAATGAGCAGTTCTTC.

This chain connects TRBV27 to TRBJ2-1; 7 bases match TRBD2. After removal of 7 bases from V and 4 bases from J, the junction contained 7 bases not matched to a gene. CDR1 MNHEY and CDR2 SMNVEV come from the germline V gene (reference sequence). CDR3 length: 14 amino acids. DNA of the CDR3: TGTGCCAGCATGAGGGAGGGCCATTACAATGAGCAGTTCTTC. Protein: CASMREGHYNEQFF.

V usage is TRBV5-8 and J usage is TRBJ2-7; D not certain. Germline V gene sequence: CDR1 SGHTS, CDR2 YDEGEE. V lost 4 bases, J lost 0 bases, and 8 bases lay in between. CDR3 length: 13 amino acids. The CDR3, as DNA: TGTGCCAGCAGCGGCAGGAGCTCCTACGAGCAGTACTTC. Its protein product is CASSGRSSYEQYF.

This chain uses TRBV10-3 with TRBJ2-1; 7 bases fit TRBD2. The CDR3 spans 15 residues. Losses at the gene ends were 0 bases for V and 3 bases for J; bases not matched to a gene: 2. The V gene's germline CDR1 is ENHRY and CDR2 SYGVKD. The CDR3 coding sequence is TGTGCCATCAGTGAGTCTGGCGGGGGCTACAATGAGCAGTTCTTC. Protein: CAISESGGGYNEQFF.

This clone was seen a single time. The chain couples TRBV7-3 to TRBJ2-3, with 7 bases matching TRBD2. The germline gives CDR1 SGHTA, CDR2 FQGTGA. The CDR3 sequence is 15 residues long. The V segment lost 5 bases and the J segment 2 bases; nucleotides outside the gene matches: 7. CDR3 sequence: CASSLTAGNTDTQYF. The DNA for the CDR3 is TGTGCCAGCAGCCTTACAGCGGGAAACACAGATACGCAGTATTTT. Using reference TRBV7-3 and TRBJ2-3 for the parts outside the CDR3, the full variable domain is GAGVSQTPSNKVTEKGKYVELRCDPISGHTALYWYRQSLGQGPEFLIYFQGTGAADDSGLPNDRFFAVRPEGSVSTLKIQRTERGDSAVYLCASSLTAGNTDTQYFGPGTRLTVL.

The chain couples TRBV5-1 to TRBJ2-7; D is unclear. The CDR3 consists of 13 residues. V lost 2 bases to trimming and J lost 0 bases, with 6 bases between them. Looked up from germline, CDR1 is SGHRS and CDR2 is YFSETQ. The chain's CDR3 is CASSLVSSYEQYF. The CDR3 bases are TGCGCCAGCAGCTTAGTGTCCTCCTACGAGCAGTACTTC.

The chain employs TRBV7-2 and TRBJ2-5; unclear D gene. Germline V gene data show CDR1 as SGHTA and CDR2 as FQGNSA. Trimming took off 1 base at V and 5 bases at J, with 8 bases between the two ends. The CDR3 length is 13 residues. The CDR3 DNA is TGTGCCAGCAGCTTAGGCGGCTGGGAGACCCAGTACTTC. The encoded protein is CASSLGGWETQYF.

The chain uses TRBV6-5 and TRBJ1-1; D is ambiguous. Looked up from germline, CDR1 is MNHEY and CDR2 is SVGAGI. The CDR3 loop spans 14 amino acids. V lost 0 bases and J lost 4, with 9 bases in between. The CDR3 DNA follows: TGTGCCAGCAGTTACTCGCGGAGATCCACTGAAGCTTTCTTT. This gives the protein CASSYSRRSTEAFF.

The chain recombines TRBV24-1 with TRBJ1-5, with D perhaps TRBD1 (6 bases). The V gene's germline CDR1 is KGHDR and CDR2 SFDVKD. The CDR3 runs to 15 residues. The V gene lost 3 bases and the J gene lost 2 bases, with 10 bases spanning the gap. The CDR3 region has the DNA TGTGCCACCAGTGATCCAAAGGGGGGCAATCAGCCCCAGCATTTT. It codes for CATSDPKGGNQPQHF.

The chain links TRBV5-1 to TRBJ2-2; TRBD1 matches at 7 bases. The CDR3 totals 16 residues. Germline values: CDR1 SGHRS, CDR2 YFSETQ. With V trimmed by 0 bases and J by 2 bases, 4 bases remained unmatched. The CDR3 DNA follows: TGCGCCAGCAGCTTGGCCGGGACAGCTAACACCGGGGAGCTGTTTTTT. Translation: CASSLAGTANTGELFF.